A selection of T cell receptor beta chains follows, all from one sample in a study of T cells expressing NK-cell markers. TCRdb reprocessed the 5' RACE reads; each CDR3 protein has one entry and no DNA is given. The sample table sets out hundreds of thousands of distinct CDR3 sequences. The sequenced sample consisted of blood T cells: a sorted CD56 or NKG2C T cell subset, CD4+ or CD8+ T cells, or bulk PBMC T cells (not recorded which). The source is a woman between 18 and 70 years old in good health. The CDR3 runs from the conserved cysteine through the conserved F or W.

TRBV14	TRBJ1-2	CASSQQTGGNYTF
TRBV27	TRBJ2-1	CASRLQGRYEQFF
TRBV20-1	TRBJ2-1	CSAAHSGRIGNEQFF
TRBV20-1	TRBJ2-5	CSARHTDNWYQETQYF
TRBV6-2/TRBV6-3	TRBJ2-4	CASSFAEIAKNIQYF
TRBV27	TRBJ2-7	CASSLSPWGGPPSDTYEQYF
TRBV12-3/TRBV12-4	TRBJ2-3	CASTDQTSSTDTQYF
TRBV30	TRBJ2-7	CAWGAESSYEQYF
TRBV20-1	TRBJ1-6	CSASPEGVIHSPLHF
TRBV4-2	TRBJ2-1	CASSQEGSVRNEQFF
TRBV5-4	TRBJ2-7	CASSVAGGREQYF
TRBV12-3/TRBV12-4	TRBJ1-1	CASSSGPGTNTEAFF
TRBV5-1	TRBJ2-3	CASSRSTSGAARVPDTQYF
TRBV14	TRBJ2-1	CASSQDLGFDEQFF
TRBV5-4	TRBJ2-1	CASSAAGGHNEQFF
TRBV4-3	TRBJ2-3	CASSHLPGQGTDTQYF
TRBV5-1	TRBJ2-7	CASSLGGFQSSYEQYF
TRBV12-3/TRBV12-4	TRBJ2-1	CASSPTSGRAFRSYNEQFF
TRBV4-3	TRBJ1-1	CASSHGGGWTEAFF
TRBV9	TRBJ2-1	CASSSREGGTNNEQFF
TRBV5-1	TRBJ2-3	CASSYGLAGSTDTQYF
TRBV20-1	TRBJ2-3	CSATSGGGMVRDTQYF
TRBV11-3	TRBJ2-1	CASSYIRGYNEQFF
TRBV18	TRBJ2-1	CASSPPGLAHEQFF